The table lists the clone carrying this T cell receptor (beta chain) with many counts. The antigen is not known. The source of the sample is a study of blood T cells in healthy people across ages. Whole-study findings and limits: Among long-lived donors, naive CD4+ cells were more numerous and diversity higher than in aged donors. Estimates of total diversity, which came from one million sequenced T cells, were considered to be underestimates.

Alongside a J-beta primer mix, a sample-barcoded 5' primer served in a second PCR lasting about 6 to 11 cycles. Each of the cDNA molecules was tagged by a template-switch adaptor with 12 random nucleotides. TCRdb re-called the 5' RACE reads with MiXCR, one entry per CDR3 protein. The profile shows hundreds of thousands of distinct CDR3 sequences, about 28% of them singletons. The CDR3 spans 15 residues. V was clipped by 4 bases and J by 4 bases; unmatched bases: 9. CDR1 SGHKS and CDR2 YYEKEE come from the germline V gene (reference sequence). The sequencing sample was made of blood. The chain is built from TRBV5-5 and TRBJ2-7; 9 positions agree with TRBD1. This TCR was recovered from an elderly woman in good health. The DNA of the CDR3 is TGTGCCAGCAGCCGCGTCACAGGGGGCCCTTACGAGCAGTACTTC. This gives the protein CASSRVTGGPYEQYF.